The 26 T cell receptor beta chains below come from one sample, sequenced in a study of blood T cells in healthy people across ages. The use of a sample-barcoded 5' primer and a J-beta primer mix characterized a second PCR of about 7 to 12 cycles. TCRdb reprocessed the 5' RACE reads with MiXCR, giving one entry per CDR3 protein. The data show some 1.5 million distinct CDR3 sequences, 28% seen once. Sequencing input: blood. The receptor source for this set is a woman aged 25 to 45 in good health.

The chain links TRBV12-5 to TRBJ1-1; D is undetermined. Trimming stripped 4 bases from V and 3 bases from J, with 6 bases between. The CDR3 spans 12 residues. Per the germline V gene, CDR1 is LGHNT and CDR2 is FRNRAP. CDR3 in DNA: TGTGCTAGTGGTTCGGTAGACACTGAAGCTTTCTTT. Translation gives CASGSVDTEAFF.

This clonotype has only a few counts. The V gene is TRBV12-5, the J gene TRBJ2-1; TRBD1 might be the D (5 bases). CDR3 length equals 17 residues. V was shortened by 4 bases and J by 8 bases, with 24 bases between the two germline ends. From germline, CDR1 is LGHNT and CDR2 FRNRAP. The CDR3 reads CASGSHTLGHNWYEQFF. CDR3 DNA sequence: TGTGCTAGTGGTTCGCACACCTTGGGGCATAACTGGTATGAGCAGTTCTTC.

This clonotype was recorded many times. This chain joins TRBV29-1 and TRBJ2-7; D might be TRBD2 (6 bases). Germline V CDR1 and CDR2: SQVTM, ANQGSEA. The V and J ends lost 3 bases and 9 bases respectively, with 18 bases between them. The CDR3 has 13 amino acids. CDR3 loop: CSVEEGRRAGQYF. DNA of the CDR3: TGCAGCGTTGAGGAGGGACGGCGGGCGGGGCAGTACTTC.

The chain employs TRBV20-1 and TRBJ2-1, with 10 bases aligning to TRBD2. Germline loops: CDR1 DFQATT, CDR2 SNEGSKA (reference sequence). The CDR3 extends over 18 amino acids. Germline trimming cut 2 bases from V and 9 bases from J; bases unmatched to any gene: 19. CDR3 residues: CSARSPGAGGPGFAEQFF. The DNA of the CDR3 is TGCAGTGCTAGATCCCCCGGAGCGGGAGGGCCGGGTTTCGCTGAGCAGTTCTTC.

The table lists this clonotype with many counts. This sequence joins TRBV7-9 and TRBJ2-7; the D gene is possibly TRBD1 (6 bases). The CDR3 has 14 amino acids. Deletions cut 5 bases from V and 2 bases from J, with 13 bases between. CDR1 and CDR2 from the germline V gene are SEHNR and FQNEAQ (reference sequence). Here the CDR3 DNA reads TGTGCCAGCAGCCTCTTCCGGGACACCTACGAGCAGTACTTC. It is translated as CASSLFRDTYEQYF.

This clonotype was seen repeatedly, ten times or more. J is TRBJ2-7 and V is TRBV20-1; D is ambiguous. CDR1 is DFQATT and CDR2 is SNEGSKA in the germline V gene (reference sequence). This CDR3 contains 13 residues. In DNA, the CDR3 is TGCAGCTGGTTTGACCTCGGCGTAAACGAGCAGTACTTC. Translation: CSWFDLGVNEQYF.

The J gene is TRBJ2-2, the V gene TRBV9; D is undetermined. V was pared by 1 base and J by 3 bases, with 7 bases between. Germline V lookup: CDR1 SGDLS, CDR2 YYNGEE. This CDR3 region has 14 residues. CDR3 sequence: CASSVRPDTGELFF. The CDR3 region has the DNA TGTGCCAGCAGCGTAAGGCCAGACACCGGGGAGCTGTTTTTT.

This clonotype came up a few times. V and J are TRBV7-2 and TRBJ1-4; D is unclear. There are 17 residues in the CDR3. Germline CDR1 reads SGHTA; CDR2 reads FQGNSA. V lost 1 base and J lost 0, with 12 bases in between. The CDR3 sequence: CASSLGRTWATNEKLFF. Written as DNA, the CDR3 is TGTGCCAGCAGCTTAGGAAGAACATGGGCAACTAATGAAAAACTGTTTTTT.

At least ten counts were recorded for this clonotype. The gene calls are TRBV29-1 and TRBJ2-5; 8 bases fit TRBD2. The CDR3 has 15 amino acids. The germline gives CDR1 SQVTM, CDR2 ANQGSEA. V shed 1 base and J 1 base; nucleotides not matched to a gene: 5. The CDR3 sequence: CSVEGSGMFQETQYF. The DNA for the CDR3 is TGCAGCGTTGAAGGTAGCGGGATGTTCCAAGAGACCCAGTACTTC.

The chain recombines TRBV12-3 or TRBV12-4 with TRBJ1-1, with no clear D. The CDR3 runs to 13 residues. Trimming took off 6 bases at V and 1 base at J, with 9 bases between the two ends. This CDR3 is CASRPWENTEAFF. CDR3 DNA sequence: TGTGCCAGCAGACCATGGGAGAACACTGAAGCTTTCTTT.

J is TRBJ1-6 and V is TRBV6-1, with TRBD1 matching 8 bases. Trimming removed 10 bases from V and 8 bases from J; junction bases left unmatched: 4. Germline V CDR1 and CDR2: MNHNS, SASEGT. The CDR3 extends over 12 amino acids. The CDR3 DNA reads as TGTGCCACTGGGACAGGACATTCACCCCTCCACTTT. Translation: CATGTGHSPLHF.

The chain carries TRBV12-3 or TRBV12-4 and TRBJ1-2, with D maybe TRBD1 (6 bases). The CDR3 extends over 15 amino acids. Between the trimmed V and J ends, which lost 3 bases and 3 bases, there was a span of 14 bases. The CDR3 protein is CASSFGGGGHYGYTF. The CDR3 nucleotides read TGTGCCAGCAGTTTTGGAGGGGGAGGGCACTATGGCTACACCTTC.

This clonotype has more than one count but fewer than ten. At one end the junction does not follow the germline gene, possibly because of a read error. This chain links TRBV12-3 or TRBV12-4 with TRBJ2-7; maybe TRBD2 (7 bases). The CDR3 loop spans 16 amino acids. DNA of the CDR3: TGTGTCAGCAGTTTACGAGGGGGAGGGGCTCCATACGAGCAGTACTTC. This encodes CVSSLRGGGAPYEQYF.

This clonotype showed up many times. The chain recombines TRBV5-1 with TRBJ2-7, with D perhaps TRBD1 (5 bases). V dropped 1 base and J dropped 3 bases, with 11 bases sitting between them. CDR3 size: 14 residues. The germline V gene encodes CDR1 SGHRS and CDR2 YFSETQ. CDR3 in DNA: TGCGCCAGCAGCTTGCTGACAGAGAACTACGAGCAGTACTTC. It codes for CASSLLTENYEQYF.

V and J are TRBV6-2 or TRBV6-3 and TRBJ2-1; weak D call: TRBD2 (6 bases). Germline CDR1 reads MNHEY; CDR2 reads SVGEGT. V dropped 6 bases and J dropped 8 bases, with 35 bases sitting between them. The CDR3 totals 20 residues. The CDR3 DNA reads TGTGCCAGCAGAGTACTAACTAGACACCCCACTGAGCAGGGAGGCGATGAGCAGTTCTTC. It translates to CASRVLTRHPTEQGGDEQFF.

The chain has TRBV7-9 and TRBJ2-7; possibly TRBD2 for D (5 bases). Germline CDR1 SEHNR, CDR2 FQNEAQ (reference sequence). V lost 5 bases and J lost 5, with 19 bases in between. CDR3 size: 15 residues. CDR3 DNA: TGTGCCAGCAGCCCGCTGACGGGGTCAGGAAACGAGCAGTACTTC. Its translation: CASSPLTGSGNEQYF.

About this clonotype: A much bigger clone sits one base away, suggesting this may be a read error. The chain employs TRBV12-3 or TRBV12-4 and TRBJ2-5; unclear D gene. The end of the DNA is better explained by TRBJ2-7, so the J call may be wrong. This CDR3 has 14 residues. The CDR3 DNA reads as TGTGCCAGCAGCGTGGTAACCCACCCCTACGAGCAGTACTTC. It yields the protein CASSVVTHPYEQYF.

In its sample, this clonotype was seen a few times. The chain employs TRBV5-1 and TRBJ1-1; no reliable D call. V gave up 7 bases and J gave up 0 bases, with 7 bases separating them. CDR3 length equals 12 residues. CDR1 is SGHRS, CDR2 YFSETQ, per germline. Here the CDR3 reads CASGSMNTEAFF. The CDR3 DNA reads as TGCGCCAGCGGCTCTATGAACACTGAAGCTTTCTTT.

This clonotype was found many times. V and J are TRBV7-9 and TRBJ2-7; D not resolved. The CDR3 contains 12 residues. The germline V gene encodes CDR1 SEHNR and CDR2 FQNEAQ (reference sequence). V was pared by 6 bases and J by 5 bases, with 11 bases between. Here the CDR3 DNA reads TGTGCCAGCAGTCCTTCGAGCAACGAGCAGTACTTC. Amino acids: CASSPSSNEQYF.

This chain connects TRBV30 to TRBJ1-2, with 8 nucleotides matching TRBD1. Looked up from germline, CDR1 is GTSNPN and CDR2 is SVGIG (reference sequence). The CDR3 contains 14 residues. V dropped 4 bases and J dropped 4; count of bases not matched to a gene: 8. The CDR3 reads CAWNRDRMSYGYTF. The CDR3 DNA is TGTGCCTGGAACCGGGACAGGATGAGCTATGGCTACACCTTC. Based on the CDR3 plus reference TRBV30 and TRBJ1-2, the full variable domain is SQTIHQWPATLVQPVGSPLSLECTVEGTSNPNLYWYRQAAGRGLQLLFYSVGIGQISSEVPQNLSASRPQDRQFILSSKKLLLSDSGFYLCAWNRDRMSYGYTFGSGTRLTVV.

J is TRBJ1-2 and V is TRBV6-5; 7 bases map to TRBD1. Trimming removed 7 bases from V and 8 bases from J; junction bases left unmatched: 10. Looked up from germline, CDR1 is MNHEY and CDR2 is SVGAGI. This CDR3 has 13 residues. The CDR3 protein is CASTPRQGSGYTF. DNA for the CDR3: TGTGCCAGCACCCCGAGACAGGGATCCGGCTACACCTTC.

In this sample, this clonotype turned up a few times. The chain carries TRBV3-1 and TRBJ1-4; D is perhaps TRBD1 (5 bases). V was trimmed by 6 bases and J by 4 bases, leaving 15 bases between them. In germline, CDR1 is LGHDT, CDR2 YNNKEL (reference sequence). This CDR3 comprises 15 residues. CDR3 in DNA: TGTGCCAGCAGGCCCAGGGCGGTGGTTAATGAAAAACTGTTTTTT. As protein: CASRPRAVVNEKLFF.

A few counts support this clonotype. This chain uses TRBV28 with TRBJ2-2; D gene uncertain. CDR1 MDHEN and CDR2 SYDVKM come from the germline V gene. Deletions cut 2 bases from V and 9 bases from J, with 10 bases between. This CDR3 is 13 amino acids long. The CDR3 reads CASSLPQARELFF. The CDR3 DNA reads as TGTGCCAGCAGTTTACCCCAGGCCCGGGAGCTGTTTTTT.

This clonotype has a handful of counts. An end of the junction does not agree with germline; a read error may underlie this. The rearrangement joins TRBV10-3 to TRBJ2-7; D might be TRBD1 (6 bases). The CDR3 sequence is 12 residues long. Looked up from germline, CDR1 is ENHRY and CDR2 is SYGVKD. CDR3 residues: CVISTGYNEQYF. CDR3 sequence (DNA): TGTGTCATCAGTACAGGGTACAACGAGCAGTACTTC.

The table lists this clonotype with a few counts. The chain employs TRBV11-2 and TRBJ1-4, with D tentatively TRBD1 (5 bases). With 6 bases removed from V and 5 bases from J, the gap between germline ends came to 16 bases. Per the germline V gene, CDR1 is SGHAT and CDR2 is FQNNGV. The CDR3 length is 15 residues. CDR3 sequence (DNA): TGTGCCAGCAGTGGGGCCCGGGACGGGAATGAAAAACTGTTTTTT. Translated: CASSGARDGNEKLFF.

Concerning this clonotype itself: The junction departs from germline at one end; a sequencing error may be responsible. The chain has TRBV5-1 and TRBJ2-1; 10 bases are shared with TRBD2. The germline V gene encodes CDR1 SGHRS and CDR2 YFSETQ. This CDR3 has 16 amino acids. This CDR3 is CACSLDSSGGDNEQFF. The CDR3 DNA sequence: TGCGCCTGCAGCTTGGATTCCAGCGGGGGGGATAATGAGCAGTTCTTC.